These 15 T cell receptor beta chains came from one sample sequenced in a study of T-cell memory formation after mild COVID-19. TCRdb recomputed calls from the 5' RACE reads with MiXCR, one row per CDR3 protein. This sample has approximately 580,000 distinct CDR3 sequences, with around 21% found just once. Sequenced input: PBMCs or a T cell subset sorted from them (not recorded which). These receptor sequences come from an adult woman who had mild COVID-19 (a few samples of this study predate the infection). Cell type and time point are not known.

The rearrangement joins TRBV6-2 or TRBV6-3 to TRBJ1-1; perhaps TRBD1 as D (6 bases). CDR1 is MNHEY and CDR2 is SVGEGT in the germline V gene. The length of the CDR3 is 13 residues. Between the trimmed V and J ends, which lost 6 bases and 4 bases, there was a span of 12 bases. CDR3 coding DNA: TGTGCCAGCAGGGAGCAGGGGCCCACTGAAGCTTTCTTT. It specifies CASREQGPTEAFF.

The V gene is TRBV29-1, the J gene TRBJ2-3; unclear D gene. This CDR3 has 11 residues. Trimming took 4 bases from V and 4 from J, leaving 6 bases between them. From germline, CDR1 is SQVTM and CDR2 ANQGSEA. The CDR3 sequence: CSVVGADTQYF. DNA for the CDR3: TGCAGCGTTGTAGGCGCAGATACGCAGTATTTT.

This chain connects TRBV20-1 to TRBJ1-1, with a possible D match to TRBD1 (5 bases). The CDR3 is 13 amino acids. V was shortened by 2 bases and J by 3 bases, with 10 bases between the two germline ends. CDR1 and CDR2 from the germline V gene are DFQATT and SNEGSKA (reference sequence). CDR3 nucleotides: TGCAGTGCTAGACTTTTGGGGGACACTGAAGCTTTCTTT. Translation: CSARLLGDTEAFF.

The J gene is TRBJ1-1, the V gene TRBV18; D not resolved. The germline V gene encodes CDR1 KGHSH and CDR2 LQKENI. The CDR3 has 14 amino acids. Deletions cut 3 bases from V and 0 bases from J, with 8 bases between. The CDR3 region has the DNA TGTGCCAGCTCACCGGGCAGTTTGAACACTGAAGCTTTCTTT. Protein product: CASSPGSLNTEAFF.

This clonotype was seen more than once but under ten times. V usage is TRBV7-9 and J usage is TRBJ2-1; D remains unclear. Germline CDR1 reads SEHNR; CDR2 reads FQNEAQ (reference sequence). V lost 1 base and J 0 bases, leaving 10 bases between the germline ends. The length of the CDR3 is 16 residues. The CDR3 loop is CASSLVSWGSYNEQFF. CDR3 in DNA: TGTGCCAGCAGCTTAGTCTCCTGGGGCTCCTACAATGAGCAGTTCTTC.

This chain connects TRBV27 to TRBJ2-2; D is undetermined. V lost 5 bases to trimming and J lost 5 bases, with 9 bases between them. Germline assignment: CDR1 MNHEY and CDR2 SMNVEV (reference sequence). This CDR3 has 13 residues. The CDR3 loop is CASSARVTGELFF. The CDR3 nucleotides read TGTGCCAGCAGTGCTAGGGTAACCGGGGAGCTGTTTTTT.

The chain recombines TRBV4-1 with TRBJ2-7; 8 nucleotides line up with TRBD1. This CDR3 spans 16 amino acids. V gave up 2 bases and J gave up 0 bases; unmatched junction bases: 6. The germline gives CDR1 MGHRA, CDR2 YSYEKL. The CDR3 reads CASSQRTGTGSYEQYF. The CDR3, as DNA: TGCGCCAGCAGCCAAAGGACCGGGACAGGCTCCTACGAGCAGTACTTC.

This rearrangement joins TRBV20-1 to TRBJ2-3; no definite D call. V lost 0 bases to trimming and J lost 0 bases, with 22 bases between them. This CDR3 has 19 residues. Germline V gene sequence: CDR1 DFQATT, CDR2 SNEGSKA (reference sequence). The CDR3 region is CSARDRPVLQWLSTDTQYF. In DNA, the CDR3 is TGCAGTGCTAGAGATCGGCCCGTGCTTCAGTGGCTTAGCACAGATACGCAGTATTTT.

This clonotype has more than one count but fewer than ten. The V call is TRBV7-6, the J call TRBJ2-3; 7 positions match TRBD2. Trimming at V came to 5 bases and at J to 2 bases, leaving 4 bases not matched to a gene. The CDR3 totals 14 residues. The germline CDR1 and CDR2 sequences are SGHVS and FNYEAQ. The CDR3 reads CASSISGVTDTQYF. The CDR3 DNA reads TGTGCCAGCAGCATAAGCGGGGTCACAGATACGCAGTATTTT.

This clonotype was found a few times. The chain has TRBV29-1 and TRBJ2-3, with D possibly matching TRBD2 (6 bases). The germline V gene encodes CDR1 SQVTM and CDR2 ANQGSEA. Trimming pared 5 bases from V and 1 base from J, leaving 13 bases between. CDR3 length: 14 residues. CDR3 protein: CSVPSAYGTDTQYF. The CDR3 DNA is TGCAGCGTTCCTAGCGCCTACGGCACAGATACGCAGTATTTT.

This clonotype was picked up a small number of times. This chain uses TRBV27 with TRBJ2-1, with unresolved D. CDR1 and CDR2 (germline): MNHEY, SMNVEV (reference sequence). The CDR3 has 11 amino acids. CDR3 sequence reads: CEVGRYNEQFF. The DNA of the CDR3 is TGTGAGGTTGGAAGGTACAATGAGCAGTTCTTC.

This clonotype occurred a few times. The rearrangement joins TRBV7-2 to TRBJ2-1; TRBD2 agrees at 7 bases. Germline loops: CDR1 SGHTA, CDR2 FQGNSA. The CDR3 spans 15 residues. With V trimmed by 2 bases and J by 9 bases, 10 bases remained unmatched. CDR3 coding DNA: TGTGCCAGCAGCTTATGGCCGGGAGGCCCCGGTGAGCAGTTCTTC. Translating gives CASSLWPGGPGEQFF.

This rearrangement joins TRBV7-2 to TRBJ2-5; 9 bases line up with TRBD2. The CDR3 is made up of 15 amino acids. The germline V gene has CDR1 SGHTA and CDR2 FQGNSA. J was trimmed by 3 bases and V by 4 bases; bases with no gene match: 6. The CDR3 nucleotides read TGTGCCAGCAGCTCCAGAAGACTAGCGGAAGAGACCCAGTACTTC. It codes for CASSSRRLAEETQYF. The variable domain in full, with the rest retrieved from reference TRBV7-2 and TRBJ2-5, is GAGVSQSPSNKVTEKGKDVELRCDPISGHTALYWYRQSLGQGLEFLIYFQGNSAPDKSGLPSDRFSAERTGGSVSTLTIQRTQQEDSAVYLCASSSRRLAEETQYFGPGTRLLVL.

This clonotype has just a few counts. V and J are TRBV21-1 and TRBJ2-7; the tabulated D call, TRBD2, remains unverified against the DNA. TRBV21-1 represents a pseudogene. The CDR3 is made up of 17 amino acids. This CDR3 reads CASSFRPLAGGPHEQYF. The CDR3 bases are TGTGCCAGCAGCTTCCGACCCCTAGCGGGAGGGCCCCACGAGCAGTACTTC.

CDR3 sequence reads: CASSYGADSYNEQFF. The CDR3, as DNA: TGTGCCAGCAGTTACGGGGCGGACTCCTACAATGAGCAGTTCTTC. V and J are TRBV6-5 and TRBJ2-1, with D possibly TRBD1 on 5 matching bases. In germline, CDR1 is MNHEY, CDR2 SVGAGI. Trimming shortened V by 2 bases and J by 0 bases, and 8 bases separated the two germline ends. The CDR3 is 15 amino acids.